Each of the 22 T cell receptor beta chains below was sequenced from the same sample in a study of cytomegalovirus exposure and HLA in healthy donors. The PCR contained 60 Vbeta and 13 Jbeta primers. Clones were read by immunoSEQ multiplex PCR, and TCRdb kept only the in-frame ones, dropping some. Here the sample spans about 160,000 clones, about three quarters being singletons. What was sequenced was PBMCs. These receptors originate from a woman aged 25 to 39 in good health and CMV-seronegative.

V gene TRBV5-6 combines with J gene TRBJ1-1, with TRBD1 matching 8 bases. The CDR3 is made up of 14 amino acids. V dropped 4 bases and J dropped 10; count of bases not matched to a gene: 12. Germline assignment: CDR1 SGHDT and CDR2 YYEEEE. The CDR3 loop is CASSSDRGGTGAFF. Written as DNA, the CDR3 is TGTGCCAGCAGCAGTGACAGGGGAGGAACAGGAGCTTTCTTT.

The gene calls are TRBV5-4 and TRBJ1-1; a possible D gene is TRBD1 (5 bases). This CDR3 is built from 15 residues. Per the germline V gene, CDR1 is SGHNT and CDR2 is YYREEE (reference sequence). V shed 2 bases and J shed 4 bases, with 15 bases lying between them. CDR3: CASSLWGAGGTEAFF. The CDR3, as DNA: TGTGCCAGCAGCTTATGGGGCGCCGGGGGCACTGAAGCTTTCTTT.

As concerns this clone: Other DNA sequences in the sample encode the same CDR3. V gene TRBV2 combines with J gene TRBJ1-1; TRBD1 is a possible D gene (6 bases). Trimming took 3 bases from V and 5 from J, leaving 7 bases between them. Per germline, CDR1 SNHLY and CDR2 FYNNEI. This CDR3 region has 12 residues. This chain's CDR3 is CASSDRGTEAFF. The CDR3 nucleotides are TGTGCCAGCAGTGATAGGGGGACTGAAGCTTTCTTT.

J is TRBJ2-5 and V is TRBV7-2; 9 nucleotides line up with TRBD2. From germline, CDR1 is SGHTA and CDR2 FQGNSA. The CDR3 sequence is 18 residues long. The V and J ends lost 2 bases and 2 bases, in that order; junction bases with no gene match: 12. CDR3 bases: TGTGCCAGCAGCTTAAGGGGCGCGGGGGGGCGGCCTCAAGAGACCCAGTACTTC. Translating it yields CASSLRGAGGRPQETQYF.

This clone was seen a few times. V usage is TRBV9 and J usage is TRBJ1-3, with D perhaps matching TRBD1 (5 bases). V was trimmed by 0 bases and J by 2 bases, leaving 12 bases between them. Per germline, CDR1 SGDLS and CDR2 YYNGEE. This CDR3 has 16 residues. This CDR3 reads CASSVGKGQTGNTIYF. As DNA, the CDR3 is TGTGCCAGCAGCGTAGGGAAGGGGCAGACTGGAAACACCATATATTTT.

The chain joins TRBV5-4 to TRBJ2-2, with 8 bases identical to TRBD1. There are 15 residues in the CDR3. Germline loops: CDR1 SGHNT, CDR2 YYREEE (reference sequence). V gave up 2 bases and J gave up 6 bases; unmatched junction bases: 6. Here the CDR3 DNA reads TGTGCCAGCAGCTTCGCAGGGGGCGCCGCCGGGGAGCTGTTTTTT. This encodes CASSFAGGAAGELFF.

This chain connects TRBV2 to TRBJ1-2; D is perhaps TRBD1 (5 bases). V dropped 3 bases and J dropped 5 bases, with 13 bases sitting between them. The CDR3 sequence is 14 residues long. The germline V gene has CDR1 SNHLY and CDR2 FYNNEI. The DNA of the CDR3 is TGTGCCAGCAGTGATCTAGCGGGGGGGTATGGCTACACCTTC. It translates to CASSDLAGGYGYTF.

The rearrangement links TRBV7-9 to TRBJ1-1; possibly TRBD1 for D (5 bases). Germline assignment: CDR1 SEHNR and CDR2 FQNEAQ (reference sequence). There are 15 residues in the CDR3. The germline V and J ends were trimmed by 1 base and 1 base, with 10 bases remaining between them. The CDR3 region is CASSLESGGNTEAFF. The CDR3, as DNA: TGTGCCAGCAGCTTAGAATCCGGGGGGAACACTGAAGCTTTCTTT.

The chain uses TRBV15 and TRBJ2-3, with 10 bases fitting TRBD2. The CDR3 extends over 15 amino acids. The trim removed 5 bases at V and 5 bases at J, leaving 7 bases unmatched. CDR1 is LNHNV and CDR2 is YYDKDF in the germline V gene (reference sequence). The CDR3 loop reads CATSPQRGGGDTQYF. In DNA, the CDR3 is TGTGCCACCAGCCCCCAGCGGGGGGGCGGAGATACGCAGTATTTT. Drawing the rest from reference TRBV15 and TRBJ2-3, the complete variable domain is DAMVIQNPRYQVTQFGKPVTLSCSQTLNHNVMYWYQQKSSQAPKLLFHYYDKDFNNEADTPDNFQSRRPNTSFCFLDIRSPGLGDTAMYLCATSPQRGGGDTQYFGPGTRLTVL.

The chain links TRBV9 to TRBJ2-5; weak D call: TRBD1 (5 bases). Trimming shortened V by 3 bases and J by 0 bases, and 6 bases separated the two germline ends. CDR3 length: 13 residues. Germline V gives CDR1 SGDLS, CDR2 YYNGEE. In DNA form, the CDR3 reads TGTGCCAGCAGCGCGGACAACCAAGAGACCCAGTACTTC. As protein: CASSADNQETQYF. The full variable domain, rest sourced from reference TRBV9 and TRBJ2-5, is DSGVTQTPKHLITATGQRVTLRCSPRSGDLSVYWYQQSLDQGLQFLIQYYNGEERAKGNILERFSAQQFPDLHSELNLSSLELGDSALYFCASSADNQETQYFGPGTRLLVL.

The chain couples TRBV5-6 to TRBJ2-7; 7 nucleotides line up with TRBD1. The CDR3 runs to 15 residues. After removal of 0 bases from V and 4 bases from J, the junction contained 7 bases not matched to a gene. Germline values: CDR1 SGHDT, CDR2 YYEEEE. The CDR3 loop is CASSLAGQPQYEQYF. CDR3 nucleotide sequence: TGTGCCAGCAGCTTGGCGGGACAGCCGCAGTACGAGCAGTACTTC.

Here the CDR3 reads CASSYSVVRVGYGYTF. The CDR3, as DNA: TGTGCCAGCAGTTACTCAGTGGTCAGGGTGGGCTATGGCTACACCTTC. V gene TRBV6-5 combines with J gene TRBJ1-2, with TRBD1 as a possible D gene (5 bases). The CDR3 consists of 16 residues. V was pared by 0 bases and J by 4 bases, with 15 bases between. Per the germline V gene, CDR1 is MNHEY and CDR2 is SVGAGI.

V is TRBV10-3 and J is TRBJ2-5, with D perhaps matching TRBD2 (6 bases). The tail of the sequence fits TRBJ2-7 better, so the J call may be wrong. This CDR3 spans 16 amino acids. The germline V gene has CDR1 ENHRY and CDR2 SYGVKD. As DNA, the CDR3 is TGTGCCATCAGTGACCAATTCGGGACTCGATACTACGAGCAGTACTTC. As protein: CAISDQFGTRYYEQYF.

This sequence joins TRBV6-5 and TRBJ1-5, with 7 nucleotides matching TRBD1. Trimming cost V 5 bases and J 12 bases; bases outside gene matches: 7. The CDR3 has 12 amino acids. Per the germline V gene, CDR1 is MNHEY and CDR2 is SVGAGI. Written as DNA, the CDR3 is TGTGCCAGCAGTCAGGACAGGCTAAACCAGCATTTT. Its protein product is CASSQDRLNQHF.

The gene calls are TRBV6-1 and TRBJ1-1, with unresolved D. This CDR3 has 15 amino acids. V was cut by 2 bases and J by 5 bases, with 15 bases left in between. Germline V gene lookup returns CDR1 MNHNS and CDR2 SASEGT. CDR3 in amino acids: CASSEFSGGITEAFF. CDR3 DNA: TGTGCCAGCAGTGAATTCTCCGGAGGTATAACTGAAGCTTTCTTT.

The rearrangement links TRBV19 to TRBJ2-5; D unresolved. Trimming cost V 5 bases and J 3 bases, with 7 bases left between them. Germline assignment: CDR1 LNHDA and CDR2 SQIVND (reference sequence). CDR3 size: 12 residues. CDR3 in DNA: TGTGCCAGTAGTTATCCCGAAGAGACCCAGTACTTC. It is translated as CASSYPEETQYF.

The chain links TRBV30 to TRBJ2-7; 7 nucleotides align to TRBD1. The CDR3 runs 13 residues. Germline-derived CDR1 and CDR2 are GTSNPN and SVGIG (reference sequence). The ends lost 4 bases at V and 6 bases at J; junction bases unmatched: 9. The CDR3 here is CAWTLPPGGEQYF. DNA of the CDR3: TGTGCCTGGACCCTACCCCCAGGGGGCGAGCAGTACTTC.

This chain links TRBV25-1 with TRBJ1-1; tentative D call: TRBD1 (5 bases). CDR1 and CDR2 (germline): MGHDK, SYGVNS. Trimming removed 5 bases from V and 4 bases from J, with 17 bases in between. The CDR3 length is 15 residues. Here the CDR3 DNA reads TGTGCCAGCAGTCGCGGGGCCCCGGGGAGCACTGAAGCTTTCTTT. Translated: CASSRGAPGSTEAFF. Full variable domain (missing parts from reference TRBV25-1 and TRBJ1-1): EADIYQTPRYLVIGTGKKITLECSQTMGHDKMYWYQQDPGMELHLIHYSYGVNSTEKGDLSSESTVSRIRTEHFPLTLESARPSHTSQYLCASSRGAPGSTEAFFGQGTRLTVV.

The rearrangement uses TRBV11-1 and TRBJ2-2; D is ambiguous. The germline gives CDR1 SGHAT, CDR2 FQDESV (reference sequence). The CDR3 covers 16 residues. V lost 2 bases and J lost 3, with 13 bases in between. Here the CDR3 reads CASSLFRDTYTGELFF. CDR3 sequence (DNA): TGTGCCAGCAGCTTATTCCGTGACACGTACACCGGGGAGCTGTTTTTT.

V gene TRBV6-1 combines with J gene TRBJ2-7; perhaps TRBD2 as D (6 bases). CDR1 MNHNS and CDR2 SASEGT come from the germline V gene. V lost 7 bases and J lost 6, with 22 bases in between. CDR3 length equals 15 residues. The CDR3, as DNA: TGTGCCAGCACCTATGGGGGTGGAGGGCAGGGCGAGCAGTACTTC. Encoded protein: CASTYGGGGQGEQYF.

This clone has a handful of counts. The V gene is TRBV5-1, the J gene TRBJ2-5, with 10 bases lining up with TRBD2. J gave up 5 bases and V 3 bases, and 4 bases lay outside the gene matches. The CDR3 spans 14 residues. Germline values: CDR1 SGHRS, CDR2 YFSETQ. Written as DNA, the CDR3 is TGCGCCAGCAGCTCCGGGACTAGCGATGAGACCCAGTACTTC. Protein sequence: CASSSGTSDETQYF.

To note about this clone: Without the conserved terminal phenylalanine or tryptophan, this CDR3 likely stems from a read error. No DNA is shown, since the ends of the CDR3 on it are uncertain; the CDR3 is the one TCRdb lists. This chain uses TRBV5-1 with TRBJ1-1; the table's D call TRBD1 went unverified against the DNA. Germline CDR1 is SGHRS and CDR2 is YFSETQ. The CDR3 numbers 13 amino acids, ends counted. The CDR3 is CASSSEPGQAGRY.